This T cell receptor (beta chain) was captured in a study of blood T cell repertoires in COVID-19. Study-wide context: Whether acute or convalescent, the COVID-19 samples came from the United States, Italy and Spain.

As originally analysed: Amplifying reference gene primers gave estimates of nucleated cell counts. Some clones are missing from TCRdb's copy, which holds only in-frame ones; the method was immunoSEQ multiplex PCR. V, J and clone size derive from that table, while D and trimming were established from the DNA sequence. The repertoire includes under 200,000 clones, roughly 84% of them detected once, and 2.9% sits in the top ten. V lost 5 bases and J lost 2; bases outside the gene matches: 2. From germline, CDR1 is SGHTA and CDR2 FQGNSA. CDR3 size: 14 residues. This clone was observed once. Sequencing was carried out using peripheral blood. This rearrangement joins TRBV7-2 to TRBJ2-7, with 11 bases identical to TRBD1. The TCR comes from a woman aged 55-75 years with acute or convalescent COVID-19. CDR3 sequence (DNA): TGTGCCAGCAGCCGGGGACAGGGGGCCTACGAGCAGTACTTC. Translating it yields CASSRGQGAYEQYF.